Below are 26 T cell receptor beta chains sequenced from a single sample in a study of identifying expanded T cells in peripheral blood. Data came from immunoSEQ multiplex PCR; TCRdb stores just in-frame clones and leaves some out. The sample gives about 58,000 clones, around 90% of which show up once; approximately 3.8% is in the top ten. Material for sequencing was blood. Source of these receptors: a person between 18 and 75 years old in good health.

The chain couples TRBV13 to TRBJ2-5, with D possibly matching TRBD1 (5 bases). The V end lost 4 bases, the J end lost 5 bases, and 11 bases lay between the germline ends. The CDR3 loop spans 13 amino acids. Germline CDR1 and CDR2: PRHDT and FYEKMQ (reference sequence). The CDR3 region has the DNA TGTGCCAGCAGCTCCGGACCAGGGGAGACCCAGTACTTC. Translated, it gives CASSSGPGETQYF.

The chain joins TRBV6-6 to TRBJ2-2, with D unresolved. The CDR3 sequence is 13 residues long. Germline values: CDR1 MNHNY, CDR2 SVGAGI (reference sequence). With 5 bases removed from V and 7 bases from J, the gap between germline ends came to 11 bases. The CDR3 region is CASSKTKDGELFF. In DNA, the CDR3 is TGTGCCAGCAGTAAGACCAAGGACGGGGAGCTGTTTTTT.

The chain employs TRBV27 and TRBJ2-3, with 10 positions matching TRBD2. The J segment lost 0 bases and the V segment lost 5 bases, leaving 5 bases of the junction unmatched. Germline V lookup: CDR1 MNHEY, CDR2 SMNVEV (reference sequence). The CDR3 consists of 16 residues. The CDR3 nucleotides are TGTGCCAGCAGTCGTCTAGCGGGGGTTAGCACAGATACGCAGTATTTT. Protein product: CASSRLAGVSTDTQYF.

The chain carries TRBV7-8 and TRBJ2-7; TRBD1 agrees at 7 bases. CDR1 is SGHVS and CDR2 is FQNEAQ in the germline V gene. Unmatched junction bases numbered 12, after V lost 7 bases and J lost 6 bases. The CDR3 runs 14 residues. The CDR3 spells CASNKGQWRSEQYF. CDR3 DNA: TGTGCCAGCAATAAGGGACAGTGGAGATCCGAGCAGTACTTC.

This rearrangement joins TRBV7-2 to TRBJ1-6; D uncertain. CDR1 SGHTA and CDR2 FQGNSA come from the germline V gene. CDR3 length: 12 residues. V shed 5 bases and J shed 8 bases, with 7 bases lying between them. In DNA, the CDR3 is TGTGCCAGCAGCCCCCAGTATTCACCCCTCCACTTT. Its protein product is CASSPQYSPLHF.

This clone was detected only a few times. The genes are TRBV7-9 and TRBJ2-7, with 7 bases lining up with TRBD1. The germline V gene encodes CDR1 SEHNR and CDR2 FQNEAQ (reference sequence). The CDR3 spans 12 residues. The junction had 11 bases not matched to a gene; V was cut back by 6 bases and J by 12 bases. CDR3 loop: CASSADRVGSYF. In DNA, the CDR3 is TGTGCCAGCAGTGCAGACAGGGTTGGGTCGTACTTC.

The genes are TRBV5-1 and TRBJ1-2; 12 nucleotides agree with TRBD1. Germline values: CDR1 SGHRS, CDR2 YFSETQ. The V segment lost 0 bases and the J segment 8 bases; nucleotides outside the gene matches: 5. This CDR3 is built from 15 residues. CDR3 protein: CASSLEGQGARGYTF. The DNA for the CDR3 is TGCGCCAGCAGCTTGGAGGGACAGGGGGCGCGGGGCTACACCTTC.

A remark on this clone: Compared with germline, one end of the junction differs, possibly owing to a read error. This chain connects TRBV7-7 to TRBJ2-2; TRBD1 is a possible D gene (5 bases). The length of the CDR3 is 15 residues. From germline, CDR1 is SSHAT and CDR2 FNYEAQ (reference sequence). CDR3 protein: CASSLGQGNTGELFF. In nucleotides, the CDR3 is TGTGCTAGCAGCTTAGGTCAGGGTAACACCGGGGAGCTGTTTTTT. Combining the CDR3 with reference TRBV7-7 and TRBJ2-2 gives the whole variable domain GAGVSQSPRYKVTKRGQDVTLRCDPISSHATLYWYQQALGQGPEFLTYFNYEAQPDKSGLPSDRFSAERPEGSISTLTIQRTEQRDSAMYRCASSLGQGNTGELFFGEGSRLTVL.

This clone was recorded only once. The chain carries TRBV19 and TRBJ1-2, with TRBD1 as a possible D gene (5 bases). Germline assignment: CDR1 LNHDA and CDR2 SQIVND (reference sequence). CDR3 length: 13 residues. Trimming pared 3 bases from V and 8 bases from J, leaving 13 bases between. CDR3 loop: CASSIGQGRGYTF. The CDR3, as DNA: TGTGCCAGTAGTATCGGCCAGGGTAGGGGCTACACCTTC. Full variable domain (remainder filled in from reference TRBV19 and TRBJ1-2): DGGITQSPKYLFRKEGQNVTLSCEQNLNHDAMYWYRQDPGQGLRLIYYSQIVNDFQKGDIAEGYSVSREKKESFPLTVTSAQKNPTAFYLCASSIGQGRGYTFGSGTRLTVV.

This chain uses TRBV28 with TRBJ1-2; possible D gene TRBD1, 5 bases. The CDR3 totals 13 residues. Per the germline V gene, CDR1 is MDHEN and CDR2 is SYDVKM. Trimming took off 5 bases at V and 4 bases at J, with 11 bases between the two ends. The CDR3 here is CASSNQGGYGYTF. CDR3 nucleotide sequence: TGTGCCAGCAGTAATCAGGGAGGCTATGGCTACACCTTC.

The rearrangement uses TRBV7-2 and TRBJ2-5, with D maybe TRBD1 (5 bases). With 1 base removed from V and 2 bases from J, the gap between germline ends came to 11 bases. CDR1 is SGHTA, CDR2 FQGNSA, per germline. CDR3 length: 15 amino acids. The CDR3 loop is CASSLGGREQETQYF. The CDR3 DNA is TGTGCCAGCAGCTTAGGGGGCAGGGAACAAGAGACCCAGTACTTC.

The DNA for the CDR3 is TGTGCCAGCAGCTTAGCGCGGGGGGCGGGAGGAAACACCATATATTTT. This codes for CASSLARGAGGNTIYF. The chain is built from TRBV7-2 and TRBJ1-3, with D possibly TRBD1 on 6 matching bases. Germline V lookup: CDR1 SGHTA, CDR2 FQGNSA. V was trimmed by 0 bases and J by 4 bases, leaving 13 bases between them. The CDR3 has 16 residues. The full variable domain, with the rest looked up from reference TRBV7-2 and TRBJ1-3, is GAGVSQSPSNKVTEKGKDVELRCDPISGHTALYWYRQSLGQGLEFLIYFQGNSAPDKSGLPSDRFSAERTGGSVSTLTIQRTQQEDSAVYLCASSLARGAGGNTIYFGEGSWLTVV.

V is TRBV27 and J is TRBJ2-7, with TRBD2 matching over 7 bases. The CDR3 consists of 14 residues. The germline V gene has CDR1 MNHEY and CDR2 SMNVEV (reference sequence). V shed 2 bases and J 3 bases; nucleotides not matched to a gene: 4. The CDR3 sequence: CASSLRGGSYEQYF. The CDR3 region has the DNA TGTGCCAGCAGTTTACGGGGCGGGAGCTACGAGCAGTACTTC.

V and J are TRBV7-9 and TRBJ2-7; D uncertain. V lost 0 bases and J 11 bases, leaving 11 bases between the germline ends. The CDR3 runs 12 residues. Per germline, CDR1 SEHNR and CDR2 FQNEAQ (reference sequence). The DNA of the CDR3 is TGTGCCAGCAGCTTAGCCGCAGGTGAGAAGTACTTC. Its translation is CASSLAAGEKYF.

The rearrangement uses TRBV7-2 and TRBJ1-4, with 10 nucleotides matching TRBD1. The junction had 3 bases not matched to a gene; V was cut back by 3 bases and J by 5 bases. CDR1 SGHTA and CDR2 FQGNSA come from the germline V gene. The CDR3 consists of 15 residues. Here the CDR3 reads CASSFDRGHNEKLFF. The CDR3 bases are TGTGCCAGCAGCTTTGACAGGGGGCACAATGAAAAACTGTTTTTT.

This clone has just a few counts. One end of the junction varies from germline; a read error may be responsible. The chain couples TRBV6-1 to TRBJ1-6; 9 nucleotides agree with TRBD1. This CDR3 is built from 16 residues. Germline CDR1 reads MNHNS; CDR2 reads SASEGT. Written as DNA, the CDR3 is TGTGCCAGCACTGAACCGGGACAGGGTTATAATTCACCCCTCCACTTT. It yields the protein CASTEPGQGYNSPLHF.

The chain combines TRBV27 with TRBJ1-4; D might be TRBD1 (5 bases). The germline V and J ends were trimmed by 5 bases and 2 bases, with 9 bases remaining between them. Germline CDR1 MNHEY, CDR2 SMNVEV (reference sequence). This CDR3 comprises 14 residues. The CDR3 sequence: CASSKGLTNEKLFF. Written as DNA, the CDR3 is TGTGCCAGCAGTAAGGGACTTACTAATGAAAAACTGTTTTTT. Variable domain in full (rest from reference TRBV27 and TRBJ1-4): EAQVTQNPRYLITVTGKKLTVTCSQNMNHEYMSWYRQDPGLGLRQIYYSMNVEVTDKGDVPEGYKVSRKEKRNFPLILESPSPNQTSLYFCASSKGLTNEKLFFGSGTQLSVL.

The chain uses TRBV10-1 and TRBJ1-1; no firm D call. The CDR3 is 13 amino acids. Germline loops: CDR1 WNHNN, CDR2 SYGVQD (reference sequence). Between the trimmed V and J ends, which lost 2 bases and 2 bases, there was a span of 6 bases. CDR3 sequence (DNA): TGCGCCAGCAGTGAGCAGCGTAACACTGAAGCTTTCTTT. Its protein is CASSEQRNTEAFF.

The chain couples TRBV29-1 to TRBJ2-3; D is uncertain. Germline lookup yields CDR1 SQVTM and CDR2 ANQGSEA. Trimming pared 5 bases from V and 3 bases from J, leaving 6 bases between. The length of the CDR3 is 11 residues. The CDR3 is CSVIPTDTQYF. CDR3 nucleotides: TGCAGCGTTATTCCGACAGATACGCAGTATTTT.

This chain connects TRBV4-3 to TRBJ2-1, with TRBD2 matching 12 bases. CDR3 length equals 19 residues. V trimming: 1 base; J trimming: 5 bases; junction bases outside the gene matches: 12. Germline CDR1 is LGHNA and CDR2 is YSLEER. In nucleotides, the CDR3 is TGCGCCAGCAGCCAAGGGACTAGCGGGGAAATTCTGTTAAACAATGAGCAGTTCTTC. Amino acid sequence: CASSQGTSGEILLNNEQFF.

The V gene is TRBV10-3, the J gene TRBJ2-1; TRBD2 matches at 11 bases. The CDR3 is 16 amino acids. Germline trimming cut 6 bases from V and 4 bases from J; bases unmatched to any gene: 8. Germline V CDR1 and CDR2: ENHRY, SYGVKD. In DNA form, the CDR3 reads TGTGCCATCAGCCCGACGGGACTAGCGGATTACAATGAGCAGTTCTTC. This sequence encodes CAISPTGLADYNEQFF.

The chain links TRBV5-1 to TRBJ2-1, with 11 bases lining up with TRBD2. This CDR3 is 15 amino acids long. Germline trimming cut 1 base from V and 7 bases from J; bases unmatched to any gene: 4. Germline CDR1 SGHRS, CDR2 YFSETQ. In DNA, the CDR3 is TGCGCCAGCAGCTTGACTAGCGGGAGTTTGAATGAGCAGTTCTTC. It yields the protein CASSLTSGSLNEQFF. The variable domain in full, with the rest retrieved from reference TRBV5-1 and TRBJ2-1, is KAGVTQTPRYLIKTRGQQVTLSCSPISGHRSVSWYQQTPGQGLQFLFEYFSETQRNKGNFPGRFSGRQFSNSRSEMNVSTLELGDSALYLCASSLTSGSLNEQFFGPGTRLTVL.

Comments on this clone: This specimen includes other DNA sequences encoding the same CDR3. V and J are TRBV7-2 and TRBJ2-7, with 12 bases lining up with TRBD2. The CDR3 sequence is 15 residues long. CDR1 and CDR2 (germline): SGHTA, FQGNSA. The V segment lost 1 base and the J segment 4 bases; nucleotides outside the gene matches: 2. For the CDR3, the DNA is TGTGCCAGCAGCTTAGTACTAGCGGGGGGATACGAGCAGTACTTC. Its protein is CASSLVLAGGYEQYF.

The CDR3 reads CASGLVQGVNTGELFF. CDR3 sequence (DNA): TGTGCTAGTGGTTTGGTACAGGGGGTGAACACCGGGGAGCTGTTTTTT. The chain links TRBV12-5 to TRBJ2-2; 8 nucleotides match TRBD1. This CDR3 is built from 16 residues. The germline V gene encodes CDR1 LGHNT and CDR2 FRNRAP. The V and J ends lost 0 bases and 1 base, in that order; junction bases with no gene match: 1.

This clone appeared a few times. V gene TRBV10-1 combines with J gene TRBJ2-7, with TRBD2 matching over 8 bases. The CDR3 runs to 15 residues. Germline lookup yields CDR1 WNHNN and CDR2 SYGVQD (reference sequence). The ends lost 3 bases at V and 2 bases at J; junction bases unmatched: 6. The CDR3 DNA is TGCGCCAGCAGTGATCGGGGGGGAAGGCCCTACGAGCAGTACTTC. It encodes CASSDRGGRPYEQYF.

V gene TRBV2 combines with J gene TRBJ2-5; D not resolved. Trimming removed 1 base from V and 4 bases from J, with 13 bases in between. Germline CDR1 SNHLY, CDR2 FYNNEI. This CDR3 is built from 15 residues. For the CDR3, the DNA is TGTGCCAGCAGTGAAGAGCAAATCGGAAGAGAGACCCAGTACTTC. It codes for CASSEEQIGRETQYF.